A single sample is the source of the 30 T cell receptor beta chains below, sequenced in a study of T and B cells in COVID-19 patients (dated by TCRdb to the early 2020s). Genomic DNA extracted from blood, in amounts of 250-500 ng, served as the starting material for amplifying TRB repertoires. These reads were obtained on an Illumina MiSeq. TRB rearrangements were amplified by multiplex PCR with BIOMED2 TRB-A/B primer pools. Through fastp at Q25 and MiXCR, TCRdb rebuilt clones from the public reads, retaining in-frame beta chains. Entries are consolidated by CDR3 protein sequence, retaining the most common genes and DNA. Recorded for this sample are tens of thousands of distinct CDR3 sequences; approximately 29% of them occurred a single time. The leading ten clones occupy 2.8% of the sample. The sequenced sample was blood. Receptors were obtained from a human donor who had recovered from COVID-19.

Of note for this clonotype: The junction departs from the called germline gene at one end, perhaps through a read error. CDR3 DNA sequence: TGCGCCAGCAGCCCCAGGGGGACTAACTATGGCTACACCTTC. This encodes CASSPRGTNYGYTF. The V call is TRBV5-6, the J call TRBJ1-2; 7 nucleotides line up with TRBD1. CDR1 and CDR2 (germline): SGHDT, YYEEEE. The CDR3 length is 14 residues.

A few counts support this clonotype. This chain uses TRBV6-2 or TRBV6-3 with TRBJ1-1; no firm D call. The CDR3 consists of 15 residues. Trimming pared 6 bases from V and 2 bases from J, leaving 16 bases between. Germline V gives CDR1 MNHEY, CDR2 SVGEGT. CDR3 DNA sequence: TGTGCCAGCAGACCCTGGAGGGAGGGAAACACTGAAGCTTTCTTT. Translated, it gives CASRPWREGNTEAFF.

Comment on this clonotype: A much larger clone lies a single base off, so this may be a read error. CDR3 amino acids: CSVSGGYGTGELVF. CDR3 DNA sequence: TGCAGCGTGTCGGGGGGGTATGGCACCGGGGAGCTGGTTTTT. The chain carries TRBV29-1 and TRBJ2-2; 8 bases line up with TRBD2. Germline V gene lookup returns CDR1 SQVTM and CDR2 ANQGSEA. CDR3 size: 14 residues.

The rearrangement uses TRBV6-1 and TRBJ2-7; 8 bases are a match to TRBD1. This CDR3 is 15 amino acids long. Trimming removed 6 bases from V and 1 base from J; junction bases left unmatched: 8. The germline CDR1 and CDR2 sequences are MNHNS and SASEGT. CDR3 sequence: CASRLRTGWSYEQYF. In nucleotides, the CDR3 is TGTGCCAGCAGACTTCGGACAGGGTGGTCCTACGAGCAGTACTTC.

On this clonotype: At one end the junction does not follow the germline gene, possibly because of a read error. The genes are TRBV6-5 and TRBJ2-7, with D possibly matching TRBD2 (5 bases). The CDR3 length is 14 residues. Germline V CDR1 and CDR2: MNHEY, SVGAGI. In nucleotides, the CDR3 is TGTGCCATCAGTGAGTCGTCGGGATCCTACGAGCAGTACTTC. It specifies CAISESSGSYEQYF.

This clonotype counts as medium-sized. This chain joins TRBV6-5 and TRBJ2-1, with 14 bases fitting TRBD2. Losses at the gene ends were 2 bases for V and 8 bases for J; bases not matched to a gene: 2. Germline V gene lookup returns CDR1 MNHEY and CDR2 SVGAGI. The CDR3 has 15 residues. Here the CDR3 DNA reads TGTGCCAGCAGTTACGGGACTAGCGGGGGTGATGAGCAGTTCTTC. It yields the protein CASSYGTSGGDEQFF.

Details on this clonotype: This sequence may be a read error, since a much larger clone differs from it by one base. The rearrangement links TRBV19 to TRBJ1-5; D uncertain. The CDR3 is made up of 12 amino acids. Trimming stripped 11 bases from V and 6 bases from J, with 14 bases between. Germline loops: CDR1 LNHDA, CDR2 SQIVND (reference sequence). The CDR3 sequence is CAGTKIGQPQHF. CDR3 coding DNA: TGTGCCGGTACAAAGATTGGTCAGCCCCAGCATTTT.

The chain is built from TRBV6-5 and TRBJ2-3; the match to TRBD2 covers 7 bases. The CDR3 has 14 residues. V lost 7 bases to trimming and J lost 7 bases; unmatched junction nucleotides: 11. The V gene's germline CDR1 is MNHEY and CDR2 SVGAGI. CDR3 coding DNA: TGTGCCAGCACCACGGGCGGGGGAGACCATACGCAGTATTTT. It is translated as CASTTGGGDHTQYF.

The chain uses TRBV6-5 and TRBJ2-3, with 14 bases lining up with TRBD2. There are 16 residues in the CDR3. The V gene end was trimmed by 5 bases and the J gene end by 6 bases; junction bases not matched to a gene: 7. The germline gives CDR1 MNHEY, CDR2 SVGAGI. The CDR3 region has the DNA TGTGCCAGCAGTGCGACTAGCGGGAGGGCCAGGGATACGCAGTATTTT. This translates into CASSATSGRARDTQYF.

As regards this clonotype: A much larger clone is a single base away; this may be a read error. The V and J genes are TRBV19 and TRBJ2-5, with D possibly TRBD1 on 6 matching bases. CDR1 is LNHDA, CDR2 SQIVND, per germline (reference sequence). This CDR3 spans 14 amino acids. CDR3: CASSPWGLQETQCF. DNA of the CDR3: TGTGCCAGTAGTCCATGGGGGCTGCAAGAGACCCAGTGCTTC.

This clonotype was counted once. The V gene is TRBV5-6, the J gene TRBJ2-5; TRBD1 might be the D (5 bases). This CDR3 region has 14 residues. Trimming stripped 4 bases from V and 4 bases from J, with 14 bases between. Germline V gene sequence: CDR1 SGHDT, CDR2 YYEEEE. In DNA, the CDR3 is TGTGCCAGCAGCCCCAGGGCCCCCCCAGAGACCCAGTACTTC. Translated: CASSPRAPPETQYF. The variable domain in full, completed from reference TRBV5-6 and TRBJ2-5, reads DAGVTQSPTHLIKTRGQQVTLRCSPKSGHDTVSWYQQALGQGPQFIFQYYEEEERQRGNFPDRFSGHQFPNYSSELNVNALLLGDSALYLCASSPRAPPETQYFGPGTRLLVL.

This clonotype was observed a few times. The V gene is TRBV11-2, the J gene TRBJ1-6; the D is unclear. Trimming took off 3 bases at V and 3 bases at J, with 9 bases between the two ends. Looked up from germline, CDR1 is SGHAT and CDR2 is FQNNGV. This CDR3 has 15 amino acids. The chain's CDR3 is CASSLSPYYNSPLHF. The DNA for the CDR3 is TGTGCCAGCAGCTTGAGCCCCTACTATAATTCACCCCTCCACTTT.

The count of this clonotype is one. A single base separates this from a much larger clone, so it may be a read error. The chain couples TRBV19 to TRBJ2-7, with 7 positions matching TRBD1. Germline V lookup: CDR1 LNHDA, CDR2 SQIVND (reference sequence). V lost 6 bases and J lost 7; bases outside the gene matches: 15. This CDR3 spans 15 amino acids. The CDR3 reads CASSLQGSPYNEQYF. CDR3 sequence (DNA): TGTGCCAGTAGCCTACAGGGGTCCCCTTACAATGAGCAGTACTTC.

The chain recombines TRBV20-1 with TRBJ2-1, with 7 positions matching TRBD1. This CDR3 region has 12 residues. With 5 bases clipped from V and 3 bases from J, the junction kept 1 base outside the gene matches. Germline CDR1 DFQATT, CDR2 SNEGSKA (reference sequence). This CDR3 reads CSAGTDYNEQFF. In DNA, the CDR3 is TGCAGTGCTGGGACAGACTACAATGAGCAGTTCTTC.

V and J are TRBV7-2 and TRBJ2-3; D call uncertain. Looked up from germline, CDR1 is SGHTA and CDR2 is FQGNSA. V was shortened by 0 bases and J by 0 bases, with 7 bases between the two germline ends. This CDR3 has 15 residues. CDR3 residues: CASSLAPASTDTQYF. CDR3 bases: TGTGCCAGCAGCTTAGCTCCGGCTAGCACAGATACGCAGTATTTT.

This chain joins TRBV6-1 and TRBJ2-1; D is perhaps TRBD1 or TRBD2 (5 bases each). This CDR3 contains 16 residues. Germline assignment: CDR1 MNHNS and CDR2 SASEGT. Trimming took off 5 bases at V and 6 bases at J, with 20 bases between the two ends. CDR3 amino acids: CASSNPRDGLSNEQFF. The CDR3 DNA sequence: TGTGCCAGCAGTAACCCCCGGGACGGCCTATCCAATGAGCAGTTCTTC.

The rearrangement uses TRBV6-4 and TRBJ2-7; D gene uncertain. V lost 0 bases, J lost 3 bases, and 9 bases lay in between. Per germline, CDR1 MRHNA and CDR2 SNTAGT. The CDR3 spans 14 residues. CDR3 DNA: TGTGCCAGCAGTGACTCCAGAAACCACTACGAGCAGTACTTC. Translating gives CASSDSRNHYEQYF.

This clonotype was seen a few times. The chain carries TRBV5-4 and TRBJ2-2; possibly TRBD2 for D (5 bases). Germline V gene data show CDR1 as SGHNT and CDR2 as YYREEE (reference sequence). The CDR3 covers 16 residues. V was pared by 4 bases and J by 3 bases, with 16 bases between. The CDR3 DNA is TGTGCCAGCAGCCTGCCCAAACGGGGTGACACCGGGGAGCTGTTTTTT. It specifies CASSLPKRGDTGELFF.

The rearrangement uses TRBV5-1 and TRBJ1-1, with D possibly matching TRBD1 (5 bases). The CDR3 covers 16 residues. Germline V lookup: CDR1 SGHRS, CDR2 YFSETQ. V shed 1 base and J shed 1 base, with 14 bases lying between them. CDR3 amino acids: CASSLTVTTENTEAFF. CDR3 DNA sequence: TGCGCCAGCAGCTTGACAGTTACGACAGAGAACACTGAAGCTTTCTTT.

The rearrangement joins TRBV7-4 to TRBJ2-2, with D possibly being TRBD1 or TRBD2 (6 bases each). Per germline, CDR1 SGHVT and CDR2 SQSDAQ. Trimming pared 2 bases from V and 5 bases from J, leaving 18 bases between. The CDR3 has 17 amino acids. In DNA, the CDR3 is TGTGCCAGCAGCTTAACGGGGGACAAGAGGGGGACCGGGGAGCTGTTTTTT. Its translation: CASSLTGDKRGTGELFF.

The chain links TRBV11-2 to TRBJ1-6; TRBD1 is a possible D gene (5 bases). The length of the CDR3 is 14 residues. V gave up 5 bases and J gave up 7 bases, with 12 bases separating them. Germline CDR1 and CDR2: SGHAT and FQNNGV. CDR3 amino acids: CASSKETANSPLHF. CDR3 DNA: TGTGCCAGCAGCAAGGAGACAGCAAATTCACCCCTCCACTTT.

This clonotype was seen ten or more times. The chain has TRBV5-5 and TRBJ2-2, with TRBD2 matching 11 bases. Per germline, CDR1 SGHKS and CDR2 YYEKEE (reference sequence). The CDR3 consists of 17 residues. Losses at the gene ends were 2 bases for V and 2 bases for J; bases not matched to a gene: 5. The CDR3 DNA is TGTGCCAGCAGCTTAACACTAGCGGGGGCCAACACCGGGGAGCTGTTTTTT. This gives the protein CASSLTLAGANTGELFF.

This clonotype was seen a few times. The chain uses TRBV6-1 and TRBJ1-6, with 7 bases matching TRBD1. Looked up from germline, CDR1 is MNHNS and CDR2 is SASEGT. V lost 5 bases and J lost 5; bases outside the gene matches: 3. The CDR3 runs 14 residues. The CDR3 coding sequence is TGTGCCAGCAGTTACGGGACAGATAATTCACCCCTCCACTTT. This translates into CASSYGTDNSPLHF.

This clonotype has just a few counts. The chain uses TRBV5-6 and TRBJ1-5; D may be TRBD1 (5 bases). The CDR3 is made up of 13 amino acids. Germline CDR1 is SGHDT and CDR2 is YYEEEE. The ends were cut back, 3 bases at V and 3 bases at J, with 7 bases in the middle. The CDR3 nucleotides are TGTGCCAGCAGCTGGGGGGTCAATCAGCCCCAGCATTTT. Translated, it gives CASSWGVNQPQHF.

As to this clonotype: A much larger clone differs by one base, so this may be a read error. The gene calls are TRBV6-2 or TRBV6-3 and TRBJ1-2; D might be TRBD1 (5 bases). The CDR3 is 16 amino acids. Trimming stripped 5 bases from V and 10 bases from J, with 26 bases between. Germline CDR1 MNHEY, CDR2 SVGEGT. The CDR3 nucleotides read TGTGCCAGCAGTCCCAATCCCGCCGTTGGGGCTAGTGACTACACCTTC. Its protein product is CASSPNPAVGASDYTF.

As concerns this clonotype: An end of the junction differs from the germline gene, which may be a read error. DNA of the CDR3: TGTGCCAACTCACCCGCGAAACCAGCGGGAGGCCAAGATACGCAGTATTTT. This codes for CANSPAKPAGGQDTQYF. This rearrangement joins TRBV18 to TRBJ2-3; 9 bases map to TRBD2. The CDR3 sequence is 17 residues long. CDR1 and CDR2 (germline): KGHSH, LQKENI.

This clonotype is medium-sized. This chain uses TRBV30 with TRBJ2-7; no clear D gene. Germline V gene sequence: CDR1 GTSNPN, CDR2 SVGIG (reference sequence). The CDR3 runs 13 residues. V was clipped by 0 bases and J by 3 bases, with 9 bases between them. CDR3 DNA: TGTGCCTGGAGTGTACAGTGGGGCTACGAGCAGTACTTC. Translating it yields CAWSVQWGYEQYF.

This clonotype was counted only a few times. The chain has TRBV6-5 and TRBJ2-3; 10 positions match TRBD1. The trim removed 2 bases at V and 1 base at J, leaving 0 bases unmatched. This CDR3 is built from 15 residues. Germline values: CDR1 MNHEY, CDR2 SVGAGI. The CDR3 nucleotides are TGTGCCAGCAGTTACGGGACAGGGGGCACAGATACGCAGTATTTT. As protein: CASSYGTGGTDTQYF.

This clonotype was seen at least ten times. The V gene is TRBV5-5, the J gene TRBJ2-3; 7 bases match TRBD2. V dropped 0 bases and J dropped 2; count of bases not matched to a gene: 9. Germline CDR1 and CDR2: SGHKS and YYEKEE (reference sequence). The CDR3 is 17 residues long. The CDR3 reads CASSLAPGGRNTDTQYF. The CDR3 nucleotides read TGTGCCAGCAGCTTGGCCCCGGGGGGACGAAACACAGATACGCAGTATTTT.

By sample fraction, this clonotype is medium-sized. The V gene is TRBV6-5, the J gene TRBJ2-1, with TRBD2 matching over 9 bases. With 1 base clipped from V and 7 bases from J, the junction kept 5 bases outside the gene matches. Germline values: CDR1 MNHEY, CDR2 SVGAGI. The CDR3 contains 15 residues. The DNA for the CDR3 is TGTGCCAGCAGTTACTGGCGGGAGGGCCTGAATGAGCAGTTCTTC. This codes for CASSYWREGLNEQFF.